The clone carrying this TCR beta chain was seen at least ten times. Germline CDR1 MNHEY, CDR2 SMNVEV (reference sequence). The CDR3 consists of 13 residues. V dropped 5 bases and J dropped 7 bases, with 11 bases sitting between them. Amplified TCR beta CDR3 regions derived from RNA transcripts. TCR CDR3 underwent first-round RT-PCR with the HTBI primer set. TCRdb redid the calling of the multiplex PCR reads with MiXCR, one entry per CDR3 protein. The repertoire consists of around 440,000 distinct CDR3 sequences, with around 14% occurring once and the leading ten covering around 7.3%. The entry originates in a study of T cells in Graves' hyperthyroidism and ophthalmopathy.

The chain uses TRBV27 and TRBJ2-2; possibly TRBD1 or TRBD2 for D (6 bases each). This sequence was found in a woman aged 18-29 years with Graves' hyperthyroidism. The sequencing input was blood. The CDR3, as DNA: TGTGCCAGCAGTGTAGGGGGGAGCGGGGAGCTGTTTTTT. The encoded protein is CASSVGGSGELFF.